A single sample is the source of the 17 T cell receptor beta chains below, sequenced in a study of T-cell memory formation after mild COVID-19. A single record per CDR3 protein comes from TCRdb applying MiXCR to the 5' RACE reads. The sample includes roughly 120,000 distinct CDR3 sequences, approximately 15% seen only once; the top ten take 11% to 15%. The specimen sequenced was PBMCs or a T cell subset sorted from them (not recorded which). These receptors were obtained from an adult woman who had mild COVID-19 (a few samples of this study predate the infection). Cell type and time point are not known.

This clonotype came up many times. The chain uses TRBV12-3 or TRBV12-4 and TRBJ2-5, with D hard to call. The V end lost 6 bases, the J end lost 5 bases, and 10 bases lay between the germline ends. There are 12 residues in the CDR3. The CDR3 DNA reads TGTGCCAGCAGCCCGCCGTGGGAGACCCAGTACTTC. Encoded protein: CASSPPWETQYF.

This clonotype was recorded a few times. The CDR3: CSARDPTAAPNSPLHF. CDR3 coding DNA: TGCAGTGCTAGAGATCCTACAGCTGCACCTAATTCACCCCTCCACTTT. The chain couples TRBV20-1 to TRBJ1-6, with D unresolved. Germline V CDR1 and CDR2: DFQATT, SNEGSKA (reference sequence). CDR3 length: 16 residues. V was shortened by 0 bases and J by 6 bases, with 15 bases between the two germline ends.

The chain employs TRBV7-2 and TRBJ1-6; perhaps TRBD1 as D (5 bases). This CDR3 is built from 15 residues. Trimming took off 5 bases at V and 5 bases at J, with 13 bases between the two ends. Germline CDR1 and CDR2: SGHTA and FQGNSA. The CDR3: CASSRSGTDNSPLHF. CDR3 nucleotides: TGTGCCAGCAGCCGATCTGGGACGGATAATTCACCCCTCCACTTT.

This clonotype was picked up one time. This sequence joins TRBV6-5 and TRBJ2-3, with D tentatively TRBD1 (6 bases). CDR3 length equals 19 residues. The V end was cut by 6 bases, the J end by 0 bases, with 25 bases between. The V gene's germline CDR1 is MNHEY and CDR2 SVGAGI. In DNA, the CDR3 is TGTGCCAGCAGCCAGGACAGTCTTTCCACTGACGCTAGCACAGATACGCAGTATTTT. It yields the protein CASSQDSLSTDASTDTQYF.

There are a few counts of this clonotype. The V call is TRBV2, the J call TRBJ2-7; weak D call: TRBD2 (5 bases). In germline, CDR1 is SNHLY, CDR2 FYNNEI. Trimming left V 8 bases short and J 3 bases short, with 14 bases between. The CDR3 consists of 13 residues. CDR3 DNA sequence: TGTGCCAGCGCCGCCGGGGTTCTCTACGAGCAGTACTTC. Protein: CASAAGVLYEQYF.

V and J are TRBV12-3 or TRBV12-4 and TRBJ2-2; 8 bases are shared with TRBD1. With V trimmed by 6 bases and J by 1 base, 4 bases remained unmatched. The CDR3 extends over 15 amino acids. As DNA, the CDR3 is TGTGCCAGCAGGCCCGGACAGGGGAACACCGGGGAGCTGTTTTTT. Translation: CASRPGQGNTGELFF.

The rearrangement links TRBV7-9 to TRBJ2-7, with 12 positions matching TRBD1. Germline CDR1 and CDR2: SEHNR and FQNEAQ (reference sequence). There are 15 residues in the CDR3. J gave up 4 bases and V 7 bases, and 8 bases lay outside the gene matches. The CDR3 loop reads CASTTWDRGLYEQYF. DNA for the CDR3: TGTGCCAGCACCACATGGGACAGGGGGCTGTACGAGCAGTACTTC.

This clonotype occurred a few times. The CDR3 here is CASSFDGITDTQYF. DNA of the CDR3: TGCGCCAGCAGCTTTGACGGAATCACAGATACGCAGTATTTT. The chain recombines TRBV5-1 with TRBJ2-3; D gene uncertain. This CDR3 is 14 amino acids long. The germline gives CDR1 SGHRS, CDR2 YFSETQ. V lost 2 bases, J lost 2 bases, and 9 bases lay in between.

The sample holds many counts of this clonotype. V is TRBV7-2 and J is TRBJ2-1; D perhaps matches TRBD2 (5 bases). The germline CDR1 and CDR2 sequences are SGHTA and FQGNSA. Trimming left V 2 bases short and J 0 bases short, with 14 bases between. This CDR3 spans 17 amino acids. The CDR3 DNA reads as TGTGCCAGCAGCTTAAGCGCGGGCGGACGCTCCTACAATGAGCAGTTCTTC. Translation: CASSLSAGGRSYNEQFF.

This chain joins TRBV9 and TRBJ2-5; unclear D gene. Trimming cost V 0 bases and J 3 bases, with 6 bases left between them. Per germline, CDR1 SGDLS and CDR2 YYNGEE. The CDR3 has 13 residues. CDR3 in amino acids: CASSVAGEETQYF. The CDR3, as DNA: TGTGCCAGCAGCGTAGCTGGGGAAGAGACCCAGTACTTC. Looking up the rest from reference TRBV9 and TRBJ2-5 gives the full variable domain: DSGVTQTPKHLITATGQRVTLRCSPRSGDLSVYWYQQSLDQGLQFLIQYYNGEERAKGNILERFSAQQFPDLHSELNLSSLELGDSALYFCASSVAGEETQYFGPGTRLLVL.

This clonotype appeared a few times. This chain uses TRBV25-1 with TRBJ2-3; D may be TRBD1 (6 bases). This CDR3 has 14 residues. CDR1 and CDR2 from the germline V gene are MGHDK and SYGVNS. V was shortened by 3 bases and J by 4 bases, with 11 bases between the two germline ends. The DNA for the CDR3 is TGTGCCAGCAGTGATCCAGGGGCCGCAGATACGCAGTATTTT. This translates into CASSDPGAADTQYF.

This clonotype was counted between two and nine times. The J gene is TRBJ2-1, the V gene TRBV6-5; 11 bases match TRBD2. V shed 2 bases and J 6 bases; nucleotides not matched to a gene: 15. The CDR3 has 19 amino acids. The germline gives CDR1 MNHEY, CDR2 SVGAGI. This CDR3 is CASSYGGRAVAGGPNEQFF. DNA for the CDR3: TGTGCCAGCAGTTACGGAGGCAGGGCAGTAGCGGGAGGGCCCAATGAGCAGTTCTTC.

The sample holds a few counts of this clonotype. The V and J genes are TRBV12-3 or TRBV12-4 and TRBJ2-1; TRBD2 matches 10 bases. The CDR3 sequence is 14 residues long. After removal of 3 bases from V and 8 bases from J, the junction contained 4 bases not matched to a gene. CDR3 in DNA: TGTGCCAGCAGTTTCAGCGGGGGGGCCGATGAGCAGTTCTTC. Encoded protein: CASSFSGGADEQFF.

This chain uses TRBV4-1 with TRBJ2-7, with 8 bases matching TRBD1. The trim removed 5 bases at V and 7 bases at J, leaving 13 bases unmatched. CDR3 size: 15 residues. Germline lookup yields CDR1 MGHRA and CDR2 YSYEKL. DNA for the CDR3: TGCGCCAGCAGCGATCACACAGGGGGAGTTTTGGAGCAGTACTTC. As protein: CASSDHTGGVLEQYF.

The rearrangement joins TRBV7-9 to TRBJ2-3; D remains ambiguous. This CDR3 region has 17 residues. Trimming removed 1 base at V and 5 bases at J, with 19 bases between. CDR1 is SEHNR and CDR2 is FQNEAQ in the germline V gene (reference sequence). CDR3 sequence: CASSLGSGTSPQDTQYF. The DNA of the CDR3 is TGTGCCAGCAGCTTAGGATCGGGCACATCACCCCAAGATACGCAGTATTTT.

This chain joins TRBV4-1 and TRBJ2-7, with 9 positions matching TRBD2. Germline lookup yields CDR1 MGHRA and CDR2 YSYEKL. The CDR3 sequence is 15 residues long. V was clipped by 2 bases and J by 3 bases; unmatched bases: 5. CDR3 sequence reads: CASSQTGLAIYEQYF. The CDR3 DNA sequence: TGCGCCAGCAGCCAAACGGGACTAGCTATCTACGAGCAGTACTTC.

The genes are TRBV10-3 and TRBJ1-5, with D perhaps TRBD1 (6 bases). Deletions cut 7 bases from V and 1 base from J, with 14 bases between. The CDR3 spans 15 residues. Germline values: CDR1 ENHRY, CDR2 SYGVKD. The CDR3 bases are TGTGCCATCAAACAGGGTTTAGAAAGCAATCAGCCCCAGCATTTT. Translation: CAIKQGLESNQPQHF.